The clone carrying this T cell receptor beta chain has only a few counts. As yet, its antigen is unknown. The length of the CDR3 is 14 residues. V gave up 7 bases and J gave up 2 bases, with 12 bases separating them. Germline CDR1 is MNHNS and CDR2 is SASEGT. As the sequencing template, cDNA was produced by extracting RNA and reverse transcribing it. The protocol was immunoSEQ multiplex PCR, while the TCRdb copy is restricted to in-frame clones and leaves out a portion. Among 150,000 to 200,000 clones, approximately 56% were seen once, and the ten largest hold 3% to 3.5%. This sample's treatment: oral pan-JAK inhibitor, 5-10 mg twice daily. PBMCs served as the source from which CD4+ and CD8+ T cells were sorted. This sample is part of a study of CD8+ T cells in alopecia areata. Study-level background: Treated patients were given oral tofacitinib, which was dosed at 5 to 10 mg twice daily.

General observations from the study: Alopecia totalis/universalis scalp especially showed more expanded CD8+ clones than normal scalp. Only one nonresponder was present, which leaves the link between baseline CD8+ expansion and response uncertain.

The clonotype originates from a human donor with alopecia areata. The chain joins TRBV6-1 to TRBJ1-3, with D possibly being TRBD1 (5 bases). This material consisted of CD4+ T cells sorted from blood, taken at week 4, from a patient treated with tofacitinib. CDR3: CASTQAGTGNTIYF. DNA of the CDR3: TGTGCCAGCACACAGGCCGGAACTGGAAACACCATATATTTT.